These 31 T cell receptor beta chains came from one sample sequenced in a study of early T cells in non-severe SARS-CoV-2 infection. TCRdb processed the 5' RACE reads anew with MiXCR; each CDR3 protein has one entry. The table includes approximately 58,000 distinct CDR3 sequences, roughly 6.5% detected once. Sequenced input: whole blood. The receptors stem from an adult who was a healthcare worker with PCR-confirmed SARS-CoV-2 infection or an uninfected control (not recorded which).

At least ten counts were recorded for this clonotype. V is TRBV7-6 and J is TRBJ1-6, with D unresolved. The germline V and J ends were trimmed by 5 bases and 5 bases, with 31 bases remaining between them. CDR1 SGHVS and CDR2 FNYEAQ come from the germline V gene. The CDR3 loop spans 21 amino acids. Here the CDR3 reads CASSPNLLRVTLPTDNSPLHF. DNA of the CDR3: TGTGCCAGCAGCCCAAATTTGTTGAGGGTGACACTACCCACGGATAATTCACCCCTCCACTTT.

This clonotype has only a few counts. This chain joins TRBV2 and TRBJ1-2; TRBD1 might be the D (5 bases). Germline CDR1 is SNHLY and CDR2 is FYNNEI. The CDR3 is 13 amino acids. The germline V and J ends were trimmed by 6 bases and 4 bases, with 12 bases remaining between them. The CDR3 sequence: CASRTDSPYGYTF. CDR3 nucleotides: TGTGCCAGCAGGACCGACAGTCCCTATGGCTACACCTTC.

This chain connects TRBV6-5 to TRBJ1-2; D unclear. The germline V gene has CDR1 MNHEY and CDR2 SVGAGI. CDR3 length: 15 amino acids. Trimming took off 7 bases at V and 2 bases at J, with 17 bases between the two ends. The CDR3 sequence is CASTSTGRLNYGYTF. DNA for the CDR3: TGTGCCAGCACCTCAACCGGTAGACTGAACTATGGCTACACCTTC.

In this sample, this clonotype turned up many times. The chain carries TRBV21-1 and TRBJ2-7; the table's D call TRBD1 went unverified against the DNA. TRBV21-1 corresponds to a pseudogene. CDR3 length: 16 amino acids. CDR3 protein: CASSKAQGTGDDEQYF. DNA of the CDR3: TGTGCCAGCAGCAAAGCGCAGGGGACAGGCGACGACGAGCAGTACTTC.

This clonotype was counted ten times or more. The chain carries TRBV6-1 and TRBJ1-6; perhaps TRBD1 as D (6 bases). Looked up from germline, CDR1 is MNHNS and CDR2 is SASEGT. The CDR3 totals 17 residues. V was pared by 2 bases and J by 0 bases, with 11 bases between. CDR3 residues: CASSERGTSSYNSPLHF. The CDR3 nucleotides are TGTGCCAGCAGTGAAAGGGGGACGAGCTCCTATAATTCACCCCTCCACTTT.

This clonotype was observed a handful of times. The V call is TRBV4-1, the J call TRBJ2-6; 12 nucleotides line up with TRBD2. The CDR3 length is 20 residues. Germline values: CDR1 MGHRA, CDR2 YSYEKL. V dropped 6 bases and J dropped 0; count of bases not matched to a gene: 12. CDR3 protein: CASSPITSGGHLSGANVLTF. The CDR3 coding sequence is TGCGCCAGCAGTCCGATAACTAGCGGGGGGCACCTCTCTGGGGCCAACGTCCTGACTTTC.

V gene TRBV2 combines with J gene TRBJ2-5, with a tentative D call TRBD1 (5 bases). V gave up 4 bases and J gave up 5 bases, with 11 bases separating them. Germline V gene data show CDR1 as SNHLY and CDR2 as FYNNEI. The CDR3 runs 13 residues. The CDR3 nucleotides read TGTGCCAGCAGTGTTAGGGGATTCGAGACCCAGTACTTC. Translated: CASSVRGFETQYF. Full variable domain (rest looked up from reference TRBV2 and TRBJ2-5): EPEVTQTPSHQVTQMGQEVILRCVPISNHLYFYWYRQILGQKVEFLVSFYNNEISEKSEIFDDQFSVERPDGSNFTLKIRSTKLEDSAMYFCASSVRGFETQYFGPGTRLLVL.

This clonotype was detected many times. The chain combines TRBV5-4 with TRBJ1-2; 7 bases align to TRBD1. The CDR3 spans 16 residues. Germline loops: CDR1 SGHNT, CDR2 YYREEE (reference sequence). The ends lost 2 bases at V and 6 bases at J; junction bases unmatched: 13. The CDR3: CASSLFEGARSHGYTF. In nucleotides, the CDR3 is TGTGCCAGCAGCTTATTTGAGGGGGCGCGGTCCCATGGCTACACCTTC.

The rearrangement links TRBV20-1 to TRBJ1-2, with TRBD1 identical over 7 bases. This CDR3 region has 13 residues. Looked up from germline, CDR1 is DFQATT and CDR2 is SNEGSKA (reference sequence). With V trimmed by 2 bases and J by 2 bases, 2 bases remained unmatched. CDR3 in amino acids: CSARQGVNYGYTF. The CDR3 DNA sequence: TGCAGTGCTAGACAGGGGGTCAACTATGGCTACACCTTC.

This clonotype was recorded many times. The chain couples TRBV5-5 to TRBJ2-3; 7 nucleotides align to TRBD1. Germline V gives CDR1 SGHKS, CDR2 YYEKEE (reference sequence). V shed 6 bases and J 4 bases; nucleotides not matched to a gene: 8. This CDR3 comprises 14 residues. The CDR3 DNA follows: TGTGCCAGCACCGCAGAACAGGGGTCAGATACGCAGTATTTT. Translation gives CASTAEQGSDTQYF.

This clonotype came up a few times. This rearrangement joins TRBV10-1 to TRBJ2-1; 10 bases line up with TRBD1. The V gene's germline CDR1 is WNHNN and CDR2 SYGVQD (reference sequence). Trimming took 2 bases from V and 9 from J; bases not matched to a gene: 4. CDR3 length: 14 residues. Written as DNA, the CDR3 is TGCGCCAGCAGTGAGACGACAGGGGGCATTGAGCAGTTCTTC. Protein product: CASSETTGGIEQFF.

The CDR3 loop is CASSQDHRDIPPLHF. The DNA for the CDR3 is TGCGCCAGCAGCCAAGATCACAGGGATATACCACCCCTCCACTTT. V gene TRBV4-3 combines with J gene TRBJ1-6; D may be TRBD1 (6 bases). This CDR3 comprises 15 residues. V lost 0 bases to trimming and J lost 11 bases, with 14 bases between them. CDR1 LGHNA and CDR2 YSLEER come from the germline V gene.

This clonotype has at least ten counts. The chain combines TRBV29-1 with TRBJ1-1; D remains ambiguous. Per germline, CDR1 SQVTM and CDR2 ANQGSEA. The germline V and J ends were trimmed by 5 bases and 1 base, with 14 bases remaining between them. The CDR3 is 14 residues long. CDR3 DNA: TGCAGCGTTCAGACCAGGAATCCGAACACTGAAGCTTTCTTT. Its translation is CSVQTRNPNTEAFF.

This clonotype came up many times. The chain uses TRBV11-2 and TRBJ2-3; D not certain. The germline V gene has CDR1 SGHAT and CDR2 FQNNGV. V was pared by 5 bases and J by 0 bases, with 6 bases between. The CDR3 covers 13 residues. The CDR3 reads CASSTTSTDTQYF. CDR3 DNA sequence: TGTGCCAGCAGCACGACTAGCACAGATACGCAGTATTTT.

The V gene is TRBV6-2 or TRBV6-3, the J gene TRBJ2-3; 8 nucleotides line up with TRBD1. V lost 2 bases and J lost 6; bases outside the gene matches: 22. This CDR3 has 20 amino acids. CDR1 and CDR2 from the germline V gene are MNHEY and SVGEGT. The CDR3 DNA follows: TGTGCCAGCAGTTACGAGTTTCGAGCCGGACAGGGAGTGAGTAGGGATACGCAGTATTTT. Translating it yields CASSYEFRAGQGVSRDTQYF.

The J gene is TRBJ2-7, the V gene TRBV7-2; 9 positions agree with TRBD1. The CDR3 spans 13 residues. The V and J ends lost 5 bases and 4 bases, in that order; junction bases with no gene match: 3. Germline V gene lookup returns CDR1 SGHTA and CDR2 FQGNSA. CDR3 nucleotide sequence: TGTGCCAGCAGCCCGGACAGGGGATACGAGCAGTACTTC. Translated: CASSPDRGYEQYF.

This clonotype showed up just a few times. CDR3 region: CASSLSATVYYEQYF. In nucleotides, the CDR3 is TGTGCCAGCAGCTTGTCGGCGACAGTTTACTACGAGCAGTACTTC. The chain links TRBV7-2 to TRBJ2-7, with D tentatively TRBD1 (5 bases). The CDR3 loop spans 15 amino acids. V was trimmed by 3 bases and J by 3 bases, leaving 15 bases between them. Germline loops: CDR1 SGHTA, CDR2 FQGNSA.

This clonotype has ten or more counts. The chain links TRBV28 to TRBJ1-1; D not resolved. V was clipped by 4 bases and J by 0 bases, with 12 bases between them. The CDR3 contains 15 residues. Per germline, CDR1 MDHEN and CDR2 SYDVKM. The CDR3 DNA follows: TGTGCCAGCAGTTCTGGGAGGCAGGTGAACACTGAAGCTTTCTTT. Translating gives CASSSGRQVNTEAFF. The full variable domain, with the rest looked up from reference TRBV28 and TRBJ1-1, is DVKVTQSSRYLVKRTGEKVFLECVQDMDHENMFWYRQDPGLGLRLIYFSYDVKMKEKGDIPEGYSVSREKKERFSLILESASTNQTSMYLCASSSGRQVNTEAFFGQGTRLTVV.

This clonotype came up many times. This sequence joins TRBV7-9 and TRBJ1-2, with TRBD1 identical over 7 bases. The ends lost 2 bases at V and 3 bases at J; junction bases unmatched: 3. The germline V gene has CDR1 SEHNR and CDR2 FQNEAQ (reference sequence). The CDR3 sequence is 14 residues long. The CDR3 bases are TGTGCCAGCAGCTTAAAGGGGGCGGACTATGGCTACACCTTC. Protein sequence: CASSLKGADYGYTF.

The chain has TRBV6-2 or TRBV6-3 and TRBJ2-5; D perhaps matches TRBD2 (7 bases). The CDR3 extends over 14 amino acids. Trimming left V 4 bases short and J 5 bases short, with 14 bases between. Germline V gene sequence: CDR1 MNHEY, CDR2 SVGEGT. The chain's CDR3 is CASSWRGGGETQYF. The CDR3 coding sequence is TGTGCCAGCAGTTGGAGGGGGGGAGGGGAGACCCAGTACTTC.

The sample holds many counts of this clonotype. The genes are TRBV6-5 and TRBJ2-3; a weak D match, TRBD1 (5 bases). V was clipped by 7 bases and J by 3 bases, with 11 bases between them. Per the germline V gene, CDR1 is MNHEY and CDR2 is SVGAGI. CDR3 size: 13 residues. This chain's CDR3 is CASMFRQTDTQYF. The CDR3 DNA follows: TGTGCCAGCATGTTCAGACAGACAGATACGCAGTATTTT.

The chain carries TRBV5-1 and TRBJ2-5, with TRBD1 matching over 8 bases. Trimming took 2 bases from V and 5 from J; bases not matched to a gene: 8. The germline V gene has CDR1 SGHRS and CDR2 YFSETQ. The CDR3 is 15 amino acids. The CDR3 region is CASSFGSTGEETQYF. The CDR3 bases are TGCGCCAGCAGCTTCGGCTCGACAGGGGAGGAGACCCAGTACTTC.

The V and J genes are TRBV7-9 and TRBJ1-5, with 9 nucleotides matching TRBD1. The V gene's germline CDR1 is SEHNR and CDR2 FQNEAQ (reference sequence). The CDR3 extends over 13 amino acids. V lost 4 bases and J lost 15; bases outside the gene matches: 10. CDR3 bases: TGTGCCAGCAGCTCTATAGGGACAGGGAATTGGCATTTT. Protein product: CASSSIGTGNWHF.

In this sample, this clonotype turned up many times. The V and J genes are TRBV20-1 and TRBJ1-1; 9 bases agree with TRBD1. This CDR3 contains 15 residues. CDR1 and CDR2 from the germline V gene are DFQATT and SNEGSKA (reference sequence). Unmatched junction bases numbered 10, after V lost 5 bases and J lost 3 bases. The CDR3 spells CSAEQGAEVDTEAFF. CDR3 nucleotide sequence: TGCAGTGCTGAACAGGGGGCCGAGGTGGACACTGAAGCTTTCTTT.

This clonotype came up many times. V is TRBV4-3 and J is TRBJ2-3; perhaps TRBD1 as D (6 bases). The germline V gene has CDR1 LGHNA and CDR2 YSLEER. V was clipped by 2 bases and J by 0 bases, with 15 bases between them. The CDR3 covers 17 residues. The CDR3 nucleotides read TGCGCCAGCAGCCAACAGAACTCGGGACATAGCACAGATACGCAGTATTTT. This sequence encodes CASSQQNSGHSTDTQYF.

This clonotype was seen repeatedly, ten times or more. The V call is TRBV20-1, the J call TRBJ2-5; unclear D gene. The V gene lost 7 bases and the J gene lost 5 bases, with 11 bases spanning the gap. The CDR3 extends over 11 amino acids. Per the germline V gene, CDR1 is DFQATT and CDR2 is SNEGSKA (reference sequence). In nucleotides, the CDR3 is TGCAGTGGCGAGGCCGGGGAGACCCAGTACTTC. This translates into CSGEAGETQYF.

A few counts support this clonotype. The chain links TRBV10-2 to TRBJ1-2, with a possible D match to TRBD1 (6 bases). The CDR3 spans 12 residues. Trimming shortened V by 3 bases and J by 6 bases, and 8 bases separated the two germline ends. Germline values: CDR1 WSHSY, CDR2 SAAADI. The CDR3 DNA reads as TGCGCCAGCAGTGAAGGGGGAGATGGCTACACCTTC. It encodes CASSEGGDGYTF.

CDR3 sequence (DNA): TGCGCCAGCAGCCAAGACCCCTCCTACACCTCTGGGGCCAACGTCCTGACTTTC. Protein: CASSQDPSYTSGANVLTF. The chain combines TRBV4-3 with TRBJ2-6; D is ambiguous. V gave up 0 bases and J gave up 0 bases, with 12 bases separating them. This CDR3 spans 18 amino acids. CDR1 LGHNA and CDR2 YSLEER come from the germline V gene.

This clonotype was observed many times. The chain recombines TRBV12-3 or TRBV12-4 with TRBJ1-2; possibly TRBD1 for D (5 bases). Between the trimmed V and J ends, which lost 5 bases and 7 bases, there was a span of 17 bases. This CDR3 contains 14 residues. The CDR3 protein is CASSPSGLSRGYTF. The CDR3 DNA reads TGTGCCAGCAGTCCCTCAGGGCTTTCACGTGGCTACACCTTC.

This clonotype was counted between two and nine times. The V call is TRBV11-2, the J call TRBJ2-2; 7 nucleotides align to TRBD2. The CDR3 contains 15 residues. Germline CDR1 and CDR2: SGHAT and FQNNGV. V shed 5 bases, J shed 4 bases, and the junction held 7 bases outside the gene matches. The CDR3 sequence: CASSLGLRSTGELFF. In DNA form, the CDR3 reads TGTGCCAGCAGCCTGGGACTACGAAGCACCGGGGAGCTGTTTTTT.

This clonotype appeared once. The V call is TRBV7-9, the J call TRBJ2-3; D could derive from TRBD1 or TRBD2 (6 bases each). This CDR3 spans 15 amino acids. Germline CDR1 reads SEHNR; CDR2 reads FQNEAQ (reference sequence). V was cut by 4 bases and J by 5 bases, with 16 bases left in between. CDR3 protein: CASSSVSGGGDTQYF. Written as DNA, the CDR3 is TGTGCCAGCAGCTCAGTATCAGGAGGGGGAGATACGCAGTATTTT.